This T cell receptor beta chain originates from a study of T cells after yellow fever vaccination. Study as a whole: SMART-Seq v4 Ultra Low Input handled preparation of low-cell-number fractions.

TCRdb analysed the 5' RACE reads with MiXCR anew, one entry per CDR3 protein. The sample records more than 300,000 distinct CDR3 sequences, approximately 4.5% being singletons. V gave up 0 bases and J gave up 2 bases; unmatched junction bases: 10. CDR3 length: 19 amino acids. CDR1 is LGHNA and CDR2 is YSLEER in the germline V gene. This receptor was obtained from a man aged 18 to 29 who received the YFV17D yellow fever vaccine. Sequences were derived from PBMCs, sampled 15 days after the yellow fever booster vaccination. V and J are TRBV4-3 and TRBJ1-4; TRBD1 matches 9 bases. CDR3 sequence: CASSQETHRGRDTNEKLFF. The CDR3 DNA sequence: TGCGCCAGCAGCCAAGAAACCCACAGGGGGCGGGATACTAATGAAAAACTGTTTTTT.